This T cell receptor beta chain was captured in a study of CD8 T cells in ankylosing spondylitis. Points from the study as a whole: For ankylosing spondylitis blood, a TCR beta motif of 7 to 9 highly homologous variants appeared characteristic.

Concerning this clonotype: Its specificity is not known.

MiXCR, run by TCRdb on the 5' RACE reads, gives a single entry per CDR3 protein. The repertoire includes about 160,000 distinct CDR3 sequences, just over 9.5% of them detected once, and roughly 15% sits in the top ten. The CDR3 totals 15 residues. Germline assignment: CDR1 MNHNS and CDR2 SASEGT. V gave up 6 bases and J gave up 7 bases; unmatched junction bases: 7. The V gene is TRBV6-1, the J gene TRBJ2-1, with 12 bases that match TRBD2. Material for sequencing was blood, either unsorted or a sorted T cell fraction (not recorded which). The source is a female donor with ankylosing spondylitis or in good health (not recorded which). The CDR3 region has the DNA TGTGCCAGCAGGATGACTAGCGGGAGAAGTAATGAGCAGTTCTTC. This sequence encodes CASRMTSGRSNEQFF.